The clone carrying this T cell receptor beta chain appeared many times. This entry is derived from a study of early T cells in non-severe SARS-CoV-2 infection. Across the study: The sequenced material was bulk RNA from unsorted whole blood, and its chains were unpaired.

Unique molecular identifier tags were affixed to discrete cDNA molecules. TCRdb itself ran the 5' RACE reads through MiXCR, one entry per CDR3 protein. The table records approximately 27,000 distinct CDR3 sequences, under 6.5% of them present only once. After removal of 6 bases from V and 6 bases from J, the junction contained 6 bases not matched to a gene. This CDR3 spans 14 amino acids. The V gene's germline CDR1 is MNHEY and CDR2 SVGEGT. The sequenced material came from whole blood. The source is an adult who was a healthcare worker with PCR-confirmed SARS-CoV-2 infection or an uninfected control (not recorded which). The V and J genes are TRBV6-2 or TRBV6-3 and TRBJ2-7; 12 bases fit TRBD1. This chain's CDR3 is CASSTGDRGPEQYF. The CDR3 nucleotides are TGTGCCAGCAGCACTGGGGACAGGGGGCCCGAGCAGTACTTC.